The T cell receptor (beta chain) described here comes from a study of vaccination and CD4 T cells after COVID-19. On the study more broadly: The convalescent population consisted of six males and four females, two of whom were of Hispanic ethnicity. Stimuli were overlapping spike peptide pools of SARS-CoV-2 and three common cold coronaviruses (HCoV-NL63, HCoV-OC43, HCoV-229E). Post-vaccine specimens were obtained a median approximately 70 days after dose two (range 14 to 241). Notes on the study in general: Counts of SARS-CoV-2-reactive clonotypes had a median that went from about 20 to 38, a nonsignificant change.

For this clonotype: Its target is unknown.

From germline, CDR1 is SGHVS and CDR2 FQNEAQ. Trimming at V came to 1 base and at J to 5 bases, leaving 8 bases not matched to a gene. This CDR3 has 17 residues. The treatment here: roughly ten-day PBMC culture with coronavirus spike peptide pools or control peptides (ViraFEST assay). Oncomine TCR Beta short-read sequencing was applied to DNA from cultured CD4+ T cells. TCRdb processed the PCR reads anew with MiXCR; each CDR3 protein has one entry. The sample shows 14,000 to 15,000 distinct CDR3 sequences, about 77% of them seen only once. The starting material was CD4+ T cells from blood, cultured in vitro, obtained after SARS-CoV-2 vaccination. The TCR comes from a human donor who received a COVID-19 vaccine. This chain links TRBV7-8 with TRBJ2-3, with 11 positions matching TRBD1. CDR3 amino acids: CASSLVMGQGVGDTQYF. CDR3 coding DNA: TGTGCCAGCAGCTTAGTAATGGGACAGGGGGTGGGAGATACGCAGTATTTT.